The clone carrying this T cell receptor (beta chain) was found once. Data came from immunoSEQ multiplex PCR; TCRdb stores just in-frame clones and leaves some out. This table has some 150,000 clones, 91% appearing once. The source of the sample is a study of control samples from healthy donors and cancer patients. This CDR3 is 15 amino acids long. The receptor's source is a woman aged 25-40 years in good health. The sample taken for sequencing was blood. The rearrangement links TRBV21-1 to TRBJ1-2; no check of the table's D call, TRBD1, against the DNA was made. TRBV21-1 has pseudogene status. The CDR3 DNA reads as TGTGCCAGCAGCAAAGGGACAGGGGGATATTATGGCTACACCTTC. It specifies CASSKGTGGYYGYTF.